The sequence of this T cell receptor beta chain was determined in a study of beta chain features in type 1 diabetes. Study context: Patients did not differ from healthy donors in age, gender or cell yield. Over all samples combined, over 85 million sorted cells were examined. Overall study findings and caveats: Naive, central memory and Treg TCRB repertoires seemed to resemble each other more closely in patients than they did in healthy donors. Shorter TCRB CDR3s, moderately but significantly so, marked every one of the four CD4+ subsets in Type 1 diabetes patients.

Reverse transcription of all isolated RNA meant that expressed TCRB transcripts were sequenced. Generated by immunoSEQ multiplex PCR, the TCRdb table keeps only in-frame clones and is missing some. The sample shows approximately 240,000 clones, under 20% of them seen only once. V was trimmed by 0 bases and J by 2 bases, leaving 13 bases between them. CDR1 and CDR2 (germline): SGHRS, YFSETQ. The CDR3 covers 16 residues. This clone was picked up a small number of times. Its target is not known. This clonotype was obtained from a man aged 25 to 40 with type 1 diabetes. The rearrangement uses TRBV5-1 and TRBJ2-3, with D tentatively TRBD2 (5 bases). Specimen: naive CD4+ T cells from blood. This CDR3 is CASSLGSVGNTDTQYF. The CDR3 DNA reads TGCGCCAGCAGCTTGGGTAGCGTCGGAAACACAGATACGCAGTATTTT. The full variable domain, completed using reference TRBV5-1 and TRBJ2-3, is KAGVTQTPRYLIKTRGQQVTLSCSPISGHRSVSWYQQTPGQGLQFLFEYFSETQRNKGNFPGRFSGRQFSNSRSEMNVSTLELGDSALYLCASSLGSVGNTDTQYFGPGTRLTVL.